The rows below give T cell receptor beta chains drawn from one sample of a study of cytomegalovirus exposure and HLA in healthy donors. Assay: immunoSEQ multiplex PCR; the TCRdb copy retains only in-frame clones and omits some. The table records about 99,000 clones, over 75% of them present only once. The sample comprised PBMCs. The receptors here all came from a man aged 60-69 years in good health and CMV-seropositive. CDR3s include the opening cysteine and the closing phenylalanine or tryptophan. D genes are given only for firm matches. The size field is filled for only some rows; it gives once, few, many or a size class.

j_call,v_call,clone_size,d_call,cdr3_nt,cdr3_aa
TRBJ2-3,TRBV4-3,.,TRBD2,TGCGCCAGCAGCCAAGATTACCAGCGAGCGGGGGCATATTCTAGCACAGATACGCAGTATTTT,CASSQDYQRAGAYSSTDTQYF
TRBJ2-1,TRBV5-1,few,.,TGCGCCAGCAGCTTGGACGTCGGGGGACACAATGAGCAGTTCTTC,CASSLDVGGHNEQFF
TRBJ2-2,TRBV18,.,.,TGTGCCAGCTCACCACGAGAGGGAGGCACCGGGGAGCTGTTTTTT,CASSPREGGTGELFF
TRBJ1-5,TRBV19,.,.,TGTGCCAGTAGTTACTCAGGTTTAAACAATCAGCCCCAGCATTTT,CASSYSGLNNQPQHF
TRBJ2-1,TRBV6-5,.,.,TGTGCCAGCAGTTCCGATCAAGGTGAGCGGTTCTTC,CASSSDQGERFF
TRBJ2-3,TRBV18,.,.,TGTGCCAGCTCACCACCGGCTCTCGGGGGTACAGATACGCAGTATTTT,CASSPPALGGTDTQYF
TRBJ1-5,TRBV7-2,.,TRBD1,TGTGCCAGCAGCGCCGGACAGGGTTATCAGCCCCAGCATTTT,CASSAGQGYQPQHF
TRBJ2-5,TRBV18,.,.,TGTGCCAGCTCACCCAGCAGGGAAGAGACCCAGTACTTC,CASSPSREETQYF
TRBJ2-7,TRBV7-2,once,.,TGTGCCAGCAGCTTTCGAGGGGGACGCTACGAGCAGTACTTC,CASSFRGGRYEQYF
TRBJ2-7,TRBV5-1,.,.,TGCGCCAGCAGCCATAACAGGGACTACGAGCAGTACTTC,CASSHNRDYEQYF
TRBJ1-4,TRBV7-9,.,TRBD1,TGTGCCAGCAGCCACAGGGGCCCAACTAATGAAAAACTGTTTTTT,CASSHRGPTNEKLFF
TRBJ1-2,TRBV18,.,.,TGTGCCAGCTCACCCCCGGGGGGGGAGCATGGCTACACCTTC,CASSPPGGEHGYTF
TRBJ1-5,TRBV19,.,.,TGTGCCAGTAACCTACGGCCGGGACTTCGCGATCAGCCCCAGCATTTT,CASNLRPGLRDQPQHF
TRBJ1-2,TRBV7-2,.,.,TGTGCCAGCAGCTCAGGGTTCTATGGCTACACCTTC,CASSSGFYGYTF
TRBJ1-6,TRBV9,.,.,TGTGCCAGCAGCGCTAACAGGGTTTCACCCCTCCACTTT,CASSANRVSPLHF
TRBJ1-5,TRBV7-4,once,.,TGTGCCAGCAGCTTAAAAGGGGTACGGCATTTT,CASSLKGVRHF
TRBJ1-2,TRBV2,.,TRBD1,TGTGCCAGCAGTGATAGGACAGGGGCCTTCTATGGCTACACCTTC,CASSDRTGAFYGYTF
TRBJ2-7,TRBV4-1,.,TRBD2,TGCGCAAGCAGCCAAACACTAGCGGGGGCCTACGAGCAGTACTTC,CASSQTLAGAYEQYF
TRBJ1-2,TRBV6-5,once,.,TGTGCCAGCACCGGGGGGAGAGGCTACACCTTC,CASTGGRGYTF
TRBJ2-2,TRBV5-1,.,.,TGCGCCAGCAGCTTGCAGGGATCCACCGGGGAGCTGTTTTTT,CASSLQGSTGELFF
TRBJ1-6,TRBV2,.,.,TGTGCCAGCAGTGGGGGACTCAGGCTATTTAATTCACCCCTCCACTTT,CASSGGLRLFNSPLHF
TRBJ2-3,TRBV7-2,.,.,TGTGCCAGCAGCTTTCCCAAAACAGATACGCAGTATTTT,CASSFPKTDTQYF
TRBJ1-5,TRBV2,.,TRBD1,TGTGCCAGCATCCCTGAGGGGGCGGTAGGACAGCCCCAGCATTTT,CASIPEGAVGQPQHF
TRBJ1-1,TRBV6-1,few,TRBD1,TGTGCCTGCGCAGGGGGTCGCGGAGGTGAAGCTTTCTTT,CACAGGRGGEAFF
TRBJ1-1,TRBV7-3,.,.,TGTGCCAGCAGCTTATATGGGGGGGCGAGGACTGAAGCTTTCTTT,CASSLYGGARTEAFF
TRBJ1-6,TRBV5-4,.,TRBD1,TGTGCCAGCAGCCCGCGCAATTCAGGGGGTTGGTCACCCCTCCACTTT,CASSPRNSGGWSPLHF
TRBJ2-7,TRBV25-1,.,.,TGTGCCAGCAGTGAAAAGGGGGTGGGGTCCTACGAGCAGTACTTC,CASSEKGVGSYEQYF
TRBJ2-2,TRBV7-3,.,.,TGTGCCAGCAGCTTAACGTTAAGGGGCACCGGGGAGCTGTTTTTT,CASSLTLRGTGELFF
TRBJ2-3,TRBV9,.,.,TGTGCCAGCAGCGTATCAGTCGCGCGGGCGGAGGATACGCAGTATTTT,CASSVSVARAEDTQYF
TRBJ2-3,TRBV19,.,.,TGTGCCAGTAGTATAAGGTCTAGCAAGGAAGATACGCAGTATTTT,CASSIRSSKEDTQYF
TRBJ2-7,TRBV5-1,.,TRBD1,TGCGCCAGCAGCTGGCCGGGACAGGGGAACGAGCAGTACTTC,CASSWPGQGNEQYF
TRBJ1-2,TRBV15,once,TRBD1,TGTGCCACCAAAGGGACAGGAGATATGTCTAACTATGGCTACACCTTC,CATKGTGDMSNYGYTF
TRBJ2-7,TRBV9,.,TRBD1,TGTGCCAGCAGCTACTCGACAGGGGGTTTCTACGAGCAGTACTTC,CASSYSTGGFYEQYF
TRBJ1-1,TRBV28,few,TRBD1,TGTGCCAGCTTGGCCAGGGGGCTATGGGTGAACACTGAAGCTTTCTTT,CASLARGLWVNTEAFF
TRBJ2-7,TRBV2,.,TRBD2,TGTGCCAGCAGTGAACGGAGCGGGGCCTATTGGAACGAGCAGTACTTC,CASSERSGAYWNEQYF
TRBJ1-6,TRBV6-5,.,.,TGTGCCAGCAGTGAACGGGAGACTTCACCCCTCCACTTT,CASSERETSPLHF